Below are 21 T cell receptor beta chains sequenced from a single sample in a study of memory CD4+ T cells and cytomegalovirus serostatus. Method: immunoSEQ multiplex PCR; TCRdb's copy keeps in-frame clones and lacks some. The sample lists around 50,000 clones; around 80% were seen once. The sort gate was single viable CD3+CD4+CD8-CD45RO+ cells for memory CD4+ T cells. The sequencing input was memory CD4+ T cells from blood. These TCRs come from an adult in good health and CMV-seronegative.

The CDR3 loop reads CASSTGADTGTSGRAAYNEQFF. As DNA, the CDR3 is TGTGCCAGCAGTACAGGGGCCGACACCGGGACTAGCGGGAGGGCAGCCTACAATGAGCAGTTCTTC. This chain uses TRBV2 with TRBJ2-1; TRBD2 matches 16 bases. The CDR3 spans 22 residues. In germline, CDR1 is SNHLY, CDR2 FYNNEI. J lost 2 bases, V lost 5 bases, and 18 bases had no gene match.

V gene TRBV11-3 combines with J gene TRBJ1-1; D unresolved. Trimming left V 1 base short and J 5 bases short, with 8 bases between. CDR3 length: 13 residues. Germline V gene data show CDR1 as SGHNT and CDR2 as YENEEA. The CDR3 reads CASSLGPQTEAFF. The CDR3 nucleotides are TGTGCCAGCAGCTTAGGTCCACAGACTGAAGCTTTCTTT.

This rearrangement joins TRBV14 to TRBJ1-4; D remains ambiguous. Trimming took off 1 base at V and 3 bases at J, with 9 bases between the two ends. The germline CDR1 and CDR2 sequences are SGHDN and FVKESK. The CDR3 covers 15 residues. The CDR3 protein is CASSQASISNEKLFF. CDR3 in DNA: TGTGCCAGCAGCCAAGCCTCAATATCTAATGAAAAACTGTTTTTT.

This chain links TRBV28 with TRBJ2-5, with 9 bases aligning to TRBD2. Germline CDR1 and CDR2: MDHEN and SYDVKM. The CDR3 has 15 residues. The junction had 8 bases not matched to a gene; V was cut back by 5 bases and J by 4 bases. The CDR3 region is CASSISGRGAETQYF. CDR3 DNA: TGTGCCAGCAGTATTAGCGGGAGAGGGGCAGAGACCCAGTACTTC.

The J gene is TRBJ2-7, the V gene TRBV28; D ambiguous. CDR1 is MDHEN and CDR2 is SYDVKM in the germline V gene. This CDR3 has 11 amino acids. Between the trimmed V and J ends, which lost 4 bases and 2 bases, there was a span of 3 bases. In DNA, the CDR3 is TGTGCCAGCAGTTCACCCTACGAGCAGTACTTC. It translates to CASSSPYEQYF.

This clone appeared a few times. V is TRBV13 and J is TRBJ1-4; a weak D match, TRBD1 (6 bases). CDR1 and CDR2 (germline): PRHDT, FYEKMQ (reference sequence). Trimming shortened V by 5 bases and J by 7 bases, and 11 bases separated the two germline ends. The CDR3 covers 13 residues. As DNA, the CDR3 is TGTGCCAGCAGCCCCCCCAGGGGTGAAAAACTGTTTTTT. Translated, it gives CASSPPRGEKLFF.

The genes are TRBV13 and TRBJ2-7, with 10 nucleotides matching TRBD2. Looked up from germline, CDR1 is PRHDT and CDR2 is FYEKMQ (reference sequence). The junction had 8 bases not matched to a gene; V was cut back by 5 bases and J by 4 bases. This CDR3 contains 15 residues. This chain's CDR3 is CASSPRTSGEYEQYF. The CDR3 coding sequence is TGTGCCAGCAGCCCAAGGACTAGCGGAGAATACGAGCAGTACTTC.

The table lists this clone with a count of one. The chain has TRBV7-9 and TRBJ2-7; a weak D match, TRBD1 (6 bases). The CDR3 has 14 residues. CDR1 and CDR2 (germline): SEHNR, FQNEAQ (reference sequence). Trimming cost V 4 bases and J 4 bases, with 14 bases left between them. CDR3 in amino acids: CASSSLIQGYEQYF. CDR3 sequence (DNA): TGTGCCAGCAGCTCGTTGATACAGGGTTACGAGCAGTACTTC.

The rearrangement joins TRBV7-2 to TRBJ2-7; possible D gene TRBD2, 6 bases. Looked up from germline, CDR1 is SGHTA and CDR2 is FQGNSA. Deletions cut 2 bases from V and 2 bases from J, with 10 bases between. CDR3 size: 14 residues. CDR3 residues: CASSLQPGAYEQYF. As DNA, the CDR3 is TGTGCCAGCAGCTTACAGCCGGGGGCCTACGAGCAGTACTTC.

The chain uses TRBV30 and TRBJ1-2; tentative D call: TRBD1 (6 bases). In germline, CDR1 is GTSNPN, CDR2 SVGIG (reference sequence). The CDR3 has 15 amino acids. Trimming removed 3 bases from V and 8 bases from J, with 22 bases in between. This CDR3 is CAWSLIVQQTGGYTF. The CDR3 bases are TGTGCCTGGAGCCTAATTGTCCAACAGACAGGCGGCTACACCTTC.

The V call is TRBV5-5, the J call TRBJ1-1, with a possible D match to TRBD1 (5 bases). V was pared by 4 bases and J by 2 bases, with 18 bases between. Germline V gives CDR1 SGHKS, CDR2 YYEKEE (reference sequence). The CDR3 is 16 residues long. CDR3 in DNA: TGTGCCAGCAGCCCATCCGTGTCCAGGGTAAACACTGAAGCTTTCTTT. Encoded protein: CASSPSVSRVNTEAFF.

The DNA of the CDR3 is TGTGCCAGTAGTATAGTGGAGATAAATCAGCCCCAGCATTTT. It yields the protein CASSIVEINQPQHF. The chain joins TRBV19 to TRBJ1-5; D gene unclear. The CDR3 runs to 14 residues. Per the germline V gene, CDR1 is LNHDA and CDR2 is SQIVND (reference sequence). V shed 1 base and J shed 4 bases, with 8 bases lying between them.

The count of this clone is one. V is TRBV18 and J is TRBJ2-7; TRBD2 matches at 10 bases. The CDR3 runs to 15 residues. The germline V gene encodes CDR1 KGHSH and CDR2 LQKENI. V gave up 3 bases and J gave up 2 bases; unmatched junction bases: 4. Here the CDR3 reads CASSPRLAGTYEQYF. In DNA form, the CDR3 reads TGTGCCAGCTCACCTCGACTAGCGGGTACCTACGAGCAGTACTTC.

The chain couples TRBV4-1 to TRBJ1-3; the D is unclear. Per germline, CDR1 MGHRA and CDR2 YSYEKL. V was pared by 1 base and J by 4 bases, with 14 bases between. The CDR3 extends over 16 amino acids. The CDR3 DNA sequence: TGCGCCAGCAGCCAAGTTGGGGTAGGGATCGGAAACACCATATATTTT. This encodes CASSQVGVGIGNTIYF.

The J gene is TRBJ1-4, the V gene TRBV5-1, with D possibly matching TRBD1 (5 bases). In germline, CDR1 is SGHRS, CDR2 YFSETQ. The CDR3 spans 15 residues. Trimming took off 0 bases at V and 7 bases at J, with 13 bases between the two ends. DNA of the CDR3: TGCGCCAGCAGCTTGGGTGGGGCAGAGAGTGAAAAACTGTTTTTT. Protein product: CASSLGGAESEKLFF. The full variable domain, its missing parts supplied by reference TRBV5-1 and TRBJ1-4, is KAGVTQTPRYLIKTRGQQVTLSCSPISGHRSVSWYQQTPGQGLQFLFEYFSETQRNKGNFPGRFSGRQFSNSRSEMNVSTLELGDSALYLCASSLGGAESEKLFFGSGTQLSVL.

The chain recombines TRBV11-2 with TRBJ1-1; D is possibly TRBD1 (5 bases). Trimming removed 2 bases from V and 1 base from J, with 5 bases in between. This CDR3 has 13 amino acids. Germline loops: CDR1 SGHAT, CDR2 FQNNGV. CDR3 nucleotides: TGTGCCAGCAGCTTACAGGGGAACACTGAAGCTTTCTTT. This codes for CASSLQGNTEAFF.

The rearrangement joins TRBV18 to TRBJ1-2, with a tentative D call TRBD1 (5 bases). CDR3 length equals 14 residues. Trimming stripped 2 bases from V and 2 bases from J, with 9 bases between. Germline CDR1 reads KGHSH; CDR2 reads LQKENI. CDR3 sequence: CASSPDDRNYGYTF. The CDR3 nucleotides are TGTGCCAGCTCACCAGACGACAGAAACTATGGCTACACCTTC. Drawing the rest from reference TRBV18 and TRBJ1-2, the complete variable domain is NAGVMQNPRHLVRRRGQEARLRCSPMKGHSHVYWYRQLPEEGLKFMVYLQKENIIDESGMPKERFSAEFPKEGPSILRIQQVVRGDSAAYFCASSPDDRNYGYTFGSGTRLTVV.

The chain links TRBV2 to TRBJ1-2; the D is unclear. Germline CDR1 SNHLY, CDR2 FYNNEI. The CDR3 runs 13 residues. V lost 4 bases to trimming and J lost 4 bases, with 10 bases between them. In nucleotides, the CDR3 is TGTGCCAGCAGTGTTGGGCAGATCTATGGCTACACCTTC. It yields the protein CASSVGQIYGYTF.

V is TRBV27 and J is TRBJ1-1; the D gene is possibly TRBD1 (6 bases). Per germline, CDR1 MNHEY and CDR2 SMNVEV (reference sequence). The CDR3 has 14 amino acids. The V and J ends lost 5 bases and 4 bases respectively, with 14 bases between them. Here the CDR3 reads CASSPDRMGTEAFF. CDR3 nucleotide sequence: TGTGCCAGCAGTCCTGACAGGATGGGCACTGAAGCTTTCTTT.

The V and J genes are TRBV29-1 and TRBJ1-2, with 8 bases aligning to TRBD1. The V gene's germline CDR1 is SQVTM and CDR2 ANQGSEA. V lost 7 bases, J lost 0 bases, and 1 base stayed unmatched. This CDR3 has 12 residues. The CDR3 nucleotides read TGCAGCGGGGGACAGGCTAACTATGGCTACACCTTC. Translated, it gives CSGGQANYGYTF. Drawing the rest from reference TRBV29-1 and TRBJ1-2, the complete variable domain is SAVISQKPSRDICQRGTSLTIQCQVDSQVTMMFWYRQQPGQSLTLIATANQGSEATYESGFVIDKFPISRPNLTFSTLTVSNMSPEDSSIYLCSGGQANYGYTFGSGTRLTVV.

V usage is TRBV29-1 and J usage is TRBJ2-5; D might be TRBD1 (5 bases). Germline V gene lookup returns CDR1 SQVTM and CDR2 ANQGSEA. V was cut by 1 base and J by 5 bases, with 11 bases left in between. The CDR3 sequence is 13 residues long. The CDR3 nucleotides read TGCAGCGTTGAAGGGCAGGGCGGTGAGACCCAGTACTTC. The encoded protein is CSVEGQGGETQYF.